A single sample is the source of the 2 T cell receptor beta chains below, sequenced in a study of identical twins. Using its own MiXCR run on the 5' RACE reads, TCRdb lists one record per CDR3 protein. The sample yields approximately 890,000 distinct CDR3 sequences, roughly an eighth seen once. These data also formed part of another study, on yellow fever vaccine responses in identical twins.

The sequencing sample was made of PBMCs. All receptors come from a woman between 18 and 30 years old in good health.

The chain joins TRBV3-1 to TRBJ2-1; 11 positions agree with TRBD2. Germline values: CDR1 LGHDT, CDR2 YNNKEL (reference sequence). J lost 7 bases, V lost 0 bases, and 5 bases had no gene match. CDR3 length: 16 amino acids. The CDR3 region is CASSQEGLAERNEQFF. The DNA of the CDR3 is TGTGCCAGCAGCCAAGAGGGACTAGCGGAACGAAATGAGCAGTTCTTC.

This chain joins TRBV6-4 and TRBJ2-1; D perhaps matches TRBD2 (5 bases). The CDR3 runs to 13 residues. The V gene's germline CDR1 is MRHNA and CDR2 SNTAGT. Trimming pared 0 bases from V and 9 bases from J, leaving 9 bases between. Here the CDR3 DNA reads TGTGCCAGCAGTGACTCTGGCGGGTTTGAGCAGTTCTTC. Amino acid sequence: CASSDSGGFEQFF.